Presented here are 25 T cell receptor beta chains from one specimen sequenced in a study of CD8+ T cells in alopecia areata. RNA extraction was followed by reverse transcription into cDNA, which acted as the sequencing template. Measured with immunoSEQ multiplex PCR; TCRdb has only the in-frame clones, and not every one. The repertoire holds 150,000 to 200,000 clones, with 65% to 75% as singletons. The specimen comprised CD8+ T cells sorted from blood, sampled at week 0. These receptors all come from a human donor with alopecia areata.

This chain connects TRBV29-1 to TRBJ2-5; 12 bases are shared with TRBD1. The CDR3 consists of 18 residues. In germline, CDR1 is SQVTM, CDR2 ANQGSEA. After removal of 7 bases from V and 0 bases from J, the junction contained 15 bases not matched to a gene. The CDR3 spells CSAFPGQGAWEYQETQYF. For the CDR3, the DNA is TGCAGCGCCTTCCCGGGACAGGGGGCTTGGGAGTACCAAGAGACCCAGTACTTC.

By its share, this clone is medium-sized. The chain joins TRBV7-6 to TRBJ2-1; TRBD1 agrees at 8 bases. With V trimmed by 3 bases and J by 0 bases, 4 bases remained unmatched. The CDR3 extends over 16 amino acids. CDR1 is SGHVS and CDR2 is FNYEAQ in the germline V gene. Here the CDR3 DNA reads TGTGCCAGCAGCTTCCTGACAGGGGACTCCTACAATGAGCAGTTCTTC. It codes for CASSFLTGDSYNEQFF.

This clone is a singleton in its sample. This chain joins TRBV7-9 and TRBJ1-1, with TRBD1 identical over 10 bases. The V and J ends lost 5 bases and 5 bases, in that order; junction bases with no gene match: 5. This CDR3 spans 14 amino acids. The germline CDR1 and CDR2 sequences are SEHNR and FQNEAQ (reference sequence). The CDR3: CASSPRTGGTEAFF. In DNA, the CDR3 is TGTGCCAGCAGCCCGAGGACAGGGGGAACTGAAGCTTTCTTT.

This chain links TRBV9 with TRBJ1-2, with TRBD1 matching over 11 bases. Trimming took 6 bases from V and 3 from J; bases not matched to a gene: 10. CDR1 and CDR2 from the germline V gene are SGDLS and YYNGEE. The CDR3 is 16 amino acids. The CDR3 sequence is CASTSNKGQGDYGYTF. In DNA form, the CDR3 reads TGTGCCAGCACCTCAAACAAGGGACAGGGGGACTATGGCTACACCTTC.

This clone was observed a few times. CDR3 in DNA: TGTGCCATCGCCTCCTTGGAGGTTGGCTACACCTTC. Translated: CAIASLEVGYTF. The rearrangement links TRBV10-3 to TRBJ1-2; no clear D. The germline V gene has CDR1 ENHRY and CDR2 SYGVKD. The CDR3 spans 12 residues. The V end was cut by 8 bases, the J end by 7 bases, with 14 bases between.

This sequence joins TRBV6-6 and TRBJ2-7; D is possibly TRBD1 (5 bases). The V and J ends lost 2 bases and 0 bases respectively, with 8 bases between them. From germline, CDR1 is MNHNY and CDR2 SVGAGI (reference sequence). There are 14 residues in the CDR3. The CDR3 is CASSYLGPSYEQYF. The CDR3 DNA reads TGTGCCAGCAGTTACCTGGGGCCCTCCTACGAGCAGTACTTC.

The chain couples TRBV5-1 to TRBJ2-7; TRBD1 matches 8 bases. The CDR3 has 14 residues. Per germline, CDR1 SGHRS and CDR2 YFSETQ. Trimming took 4 bases from V and 9 from J; bases not matched to a gene: 12. The CDR3 DNA reads as TGCGCCAGCAGCCTCGAGGGACAGGCACCCGGGCAGTACTTC. Translating it yields CASSLEGQAPGQYF.

This clone was seen a few times. This chain uses TRBV15 with TRBJ2-3, with 10 bases fitting TRBD2. The CDR3 has 17 amino acids. The J segment lost 5 bases and the V segment lost 5 bases, leaving 13 bases of the junction unmatched. The germline CDR1 and CDR2 sequences are LNHNV and YYDKDF (reference sequence). CDR3 coding DNA: TGTGCCACCAGCCGCACGACTAGCGGGCCCCCCGGAGATACGCAGTATTTT. This sequence encodes CATSRTTSGPPGDTQYF.

The CDR3 spells CSVVGPGGAYEQYF. The CDR3 coding sequence is TGCAGCGTTGTAGGGCCCGGGGGAGCCTACGAGCAGTACTTC. The chain joins TRBV29-1 to TRBJ2-7; D might be TRBD2 (6 bases). The CDR3 totals 14 residues. Per the germline V gene, CDR1 is SQVTM and CDR2 is ANQGSEA. V was trimmed by 4 bases and J by 2 bases, leaving 15 bases between them.

The J gene is TRBJ1-2, the V gene TRBV13; D perhaps matches TRBD1 (5 bases). Germline lookup yields CDR1 PRHDT and CDR2 FYEKMQ (reference sequence). V was trimmed by 0 bases and J by 4 bases, leaving 9 bases between them. The CDR3 extends over 14 amino acids. CDR3 sequence (DNA): TGTGCCAGCAGCTTAGGAGGGACTTCCTATGGCTACACCTTC. Protein: CASSLGGTSYGYTF. Full variable domain (outside the CDR3, taken from reference TRBV13 and TRBJ1-2): AAGVIQSPRHLIKEKRETATLKCYPIPRHDTVYWYQQGPGQDPQFLISFYEKMQSDKGSIPDRFSAQQFSDYHSELNMSSLELGDSALYFCASSLGGTSYGYTFGSGTRLTVV.

The V gene is TRBV6-5, the J gene TRBJ1-5; perhaps TRBD1 as D (5 bases). Germline lookup yields CDR1 MNHEY and CDR2 SVGAGI. The CDR3 has 15 residues. V gave up 6 bases and J gave up 0 bases, with 12 bases separating them. CDR3 sequence reads: CASSPGIYSNQPQHF. The CDR3 DNA sequence: TGTGCCAGCAGCCCAGGGATATATAGCAATCAGCCCCAGCATTTT.

This clone appeared a few times. The V gene is TRBV29-1, the J gene TRBJ1-3; no reliable D call. V was pared by 3 bases and J by 6 bases, with 6 bases between. Germline values: CDR1 SQVTM, CDR2 ANQGSEA. The CDR3 length is 11 residues. The CDR3 here is CSVESENTIYF. The DNA of the CDR3 is TGCAGCGTTGAGTCAGAAAACACCATATATTTT.

V gene TRBV27 combines with J gene TRBJ2-3; D uncertain. The CDR3 is made up of 13 amino acids. Germline CDR1 is MNHEY and CDR2 is SMNVEV (reference sequence). Trimming removed 5 bases from V and 2 bases from J, with 8 bases in between. CDR3 bases: TGTGCCAGCAGTCCTTTCTCCACAGATACGCAGTATTTT. This translates into CASSPFSTDTQYF.

The chain combines TRBV27 with TRBJ1-5; TRBD1 agrees at 8 bases. Germline V gene lookup returns CDR1 MNHEY and CDR2 SMNVEV (reference sequence). V gave up 8 bases and J gave up 3 bases; unmatched junction bases: 12. This CDR3 contains 16 residues. The CDR3 DNA sequence: TGTGCCAGCTGTCCGACAGGGGCGATCCTCAATCAGCCCCAGCATTTT. Its translation is CASCPTGAILNQPQHF.

The rearrangement links TRBV30 to TRBJ2-1; TRBD1 is a possible D gene (6 bases). Between the trimmed V and J ends, which lost 1 base and 7 bases, there was a span of 17 bases. CDR1 is GTSNPN and CDR2 is SVGIG in the germline V gene (reference sequence). The CDR3 is made up of 15 amino acids. The CDR3, as DNA: TGTGCCTGGAGTGAATCCGAGCGAAGGGGGAATGAGCAGTTCTTC. Translated, it gives CAWSESERRGNEQFF. Full variable domain (remainder filled in from reference TRBV30 and TRBJ2-1): SQTIHQWPATLVQPVGSPLSLECTVEGTSNPNLYWYRQAAGRGLQLLFYSVGIGQISSEVPQNLSASRPQDRQFILSSKKLLLSDSGFYLCAWSESERRGNEQFFGPGTRLTVL.

This chain connects TRBV2 to TRBJ1-1, with 11 bases fitting TRBD1. This CDR3 spans 17 amino acids. Germline-derived CDR1 and CDR2 are SNHLY and FYNNEI. J lost 4 bases, V lost 3 bases, and 10 bases had no gene match. DNA of the CDR3: TGTGCCAGCAGTGACGCTCGGACAGGGGGCTCGGTCACTGAAGCTTTCTTT. Translated: CASSDARTGGSVTEAFF.

This chain links TRBV12-5 with TRBJ2-7; no reliable D call. V gave up 6 bases and J gave up 5 bases, with 23 bases separating them. CDR3 length: 16 amino acids. The germline gives CDR1 LGHNT, CDR2 FRNRAP. In DNA form, the CDR3 reads TGTGCTAGTGGAGGATGGTCTACAGTCGGCCCCAACGAGCAGTACTTC. Amino acids: CASGGWSTVGPNEQYF.

The chain joins TRBV9 to TRBJ2-7; possible D gene TRBD2, 6 bases. V dropped 2 bases and J dropped 2 bases, with 17 bases sitting between them. This CDR3 is built from 16 residues. Per germline, CDR1 SGDLS and CDR2 YYNGEE. Here the CDR3 reads CASSVTKDGGTYEQYF. The DNA of the CDR3 is TGTGCCAGCAGCGTGACGAAAGATGGCGGGACCTACGAGCAGTACTTC. The whole variable domain, filled in from reference TRBV9 and TRBJ2-7, reads DSGVTQTPKHLITATGQRVTLRCSPRSGDLSVYWYQQSLDQGLQFLIQYYNGEERAKGNILERFSAQQFPDLHSELNLSSLELGDSALYFCASSVTKDGGTYEQYFGPGTRLTVT.

The rearrangement uses TRBV7-8 and TRBJ2-3; 12 positions agree with TRBD1. J gave up 6 bases and V 5 bases, and 9 bases lay outside the gene matches. This CDR3 has 16 residues. The germline gives CDR1 SGHVS, CDR2 FQNEAQ. The CDR3 coding sequence is TGTGCCAGCAGCGGGACAGGGGGCTCCTCCAGCGATACGCAGTATTTT. Its translation is CASSGTGGSSSDTQYF.

CDR3 protein: CASSRRTSGGTDTQYF. CDR3 DNA: TGTGCCAGCAGCCGAAGGACTAGCGGGGGCACAGATACGCAGTATTTT. The chain joins TRBV14 to TRBJ2-3, with 12 bases aligning to TRBD2. Per the germline V gene, CDR1 is SGHDN and CDR2 is FVKESK. The CDR3 spans 16 residues. V shed 4 bases and J 1 base; nucleotides not matched to a gene: 3.

This chain joins TRBV9 and TRBJ2-7; TRBD1 agrees at 8 bases. This CDR3 region has 14 residues. V shed 5 bases and J 2 bases; nucleotides not matched to a gene: 6. Germline V gene sequence: CDR1 SGDLS, CDR2 YYNGEE. CDR3 sequence (DNA): TGTGCCAGCAGTACTGGACAGGGCGCCTACGAGCAGTACTTC. Protein: CASSTGQGAYEQYF.

The chain employs TRBV19 and TRBJ2-5, with 8 bases identical to TRBD2. The CDR3 loop spans 13 amino acids. Trimming at V came to 6 bases and at J to 2 bases, leaving 2 bases not matched to a gene. Germline V gene data show CDR1 as LNHDA and CDR2 as SQIVND (reference sequence). CDR3 nucleotide sequence: TGTGCCAGTAGGGGCGGGGGGCAAGAGACCCAGTACTTC. This gives the protein CASRGGGQETQYF.

The chain employs TRBV9 and TRBJ1-2; D is undetermined. This CDR3 has 14 amino acids. Deletions cut 0 bases from V and 7 bases from J, with 13 bases between. The V gene's germline CDR1 is SGDLS and CDR2 YYNGEE. In DNA, the CDR3 is TGTGCCAGCAGCGTAGGTTCGGTTTTTCCTGGCTACACCTTC. This gives the protein CASSVGSVFPGYTF.

This chain uses TRBV14 with TRBJ1-2; the match to TRBD1 covers 9 bases. The CDR3 extends over 14 amino acids. Germline lookup yields CDR1 SGHDN and CDR2 FVKESK. Germline trimming cut 4 bases from V and 5 bases from J; bases unmatched to any gene: 5. The CDR3 loop is CASSPDRGSYGYTF. CDR3 nucleotides: TGTGCCAGCAGCCCGGACAGGGGTAGTTATGGCTACACCTTC.

The CDR3 DNA reads TGTGCCTGGACTCGTAGGCCAATGAGTGATGGCTACACCTTC. Protein: CAWTRRPMSDGYTF. This chain uses TRBV30 with TRBJ1-2, with unresolved D. Germline V gene data show CDR1 as GTSNPN and CDR2 as SVGIG (reference sequence). The V gene lost 4 bases and the J gene lost 6 bases, with 18 bases spanning the gap. CDR3 length equals 14 residues.